This T cell receptor (beta chain) came from a study of CD8+ T cells in alopecia areata. On the study more broadly: Treated patients took oral tofacitinib at 5 to 10 mg twice daily.

Study-wide results and limits: Sequence data from scalp samples additionally include resident alphabeta T cells of normal skin. Normal scalp had lower clonality than lesional scalp, with alopecia totalis/universalis lesions showing this most strongly.

Lesional scalp tissue (obtained by punch biopsy) and peripheral blood were collected from alopecia areata patients. For this clone: Its specificity is not known.

The authors extracted RNA and reverse transcribed it into cDNA as the sequencing template. Sequencing used immunoSEQ multiplex PCR; TCRdb keeps in-frame clones, though not all of them. Counted here are approximately 140,000 clones, over 45% occurring once; the ten biggest clones make up around 7%. The CDR3 is made up of 13 amino acids. V was shortened by 1 base and J by 9 bases, with 10 bases between the two germline ends. CDR1 and CDR2 from the germline V gene are MGHRA and YSYEKL. The sequenced material came from CD4+ T cells sorted from blood. The chain couples TRBV4-1 to TRBJ1-5; D not certain. This receptor was obtained from a human donor with alopecia areata. This CDR3 reads CASSQGGVGPQHF. CDR3 DNA: TGCGCCAGCAGCCAAGGAGGCGTGGGGCCCCAGCATTTT.